This TCR beta chain was documented in a study of T cell repertoires in chronic hepatitis B (dated by TCRdb to about 2019). Receptors were amplified or captured by the immunoSEQ multiplex PCR assay. Here the immuneACCESS table is served through TCRdb, limited to in-frame sequences with V and J called. Missing clones are a known gap in these copies; in checked studies unresolved V genes cover under half, and the rest lacks a known reason. The sample table gives approximately 91 clones. V sheds 5 bases and J sheds 5 bases, leaving 22 bases between their ends. Spanning cysteine to phenylalanine, the CDR3 consists of 17 amino acids. Only the CDR3 portion is preserved as DNA: 51 bases, with reading frame beginning at the first base. The germline V gene sets CDR1 to SQVTM and CDR2 to ANQGSEA. As regards this clone: No much larger clone is present one base from it, and per-base qualities are unavailable.

The sequenced sample consisted of HBV core (core169) epitope-specific CD8+ T cells from PBMCs. The receptor comes from a human donor with chronic hepatitis B virus infection. This chain is built from TRBV29-1 and TRBJ2-6, with the D gene not clear enough to name. The bases are TGCAGCGTTTTAGTGCGTAGCATACAAAGTCGGGCCAACGTCCTGACTTTC. The translation is CSVLVRSIQSRANVLTF.